Sequencing of this T cell receptor (beta chain) was carried out in a study of blood T cell repertoires in COVID-19. Whole-study context: Sources were T cells, B-cell-depleted T cells, or PBMCs; the material itself was cDNA or gDNA.

As originally analysed: Researchers report that nucleated cell counts were estimated from reference gene primer amplification. Using immunoSEQ multiplex PCR, the repertoire was profiled, and TCRdb retains in-frame clones only, with some absent. V and J calls and clone size are copied from that table; D and trimming were computed from the DNA. This table has some 360,000 clones, approximately 89% appearing once. The Seattle patients, enrolled during active infection, were followed longitudinally. V lost 3 bases, J lost 0 bases, and 21 bases lay in between. Germline V gives CDR1 SGDLS, CDR2 YYNGEE. CDR3 length: 18 residues.

The TCR comes from a woman aged 60-75 years with COVID-19, enrolled during active disease. This chain uses TRBV9 with TRBJ1-1; a possible D gene is TRBD1 (6 bases). Sequenced material: peripheral blood. The CDR3 protein is CASSGKGGRGKMNTEAFF. CDR3 nucleotides: TGTGCCAGCAGCGGAAAAGGGGGTAGAGGGAAGATGAACACTGAAGCTTTCTTT.